The rows below give T cell receptor beta chains drawn from one sample of a study of shared clonotypes between healthy human individuals. TCRdb's copy holds only in-frame clones and misses some; the assay was immunoSEQ multiplex PCR. The sample gives about half a million clones, 70% to 80% of which show up once; about 13% is in the top ten. The specimen sequenced was PBMCs. These receptors were taken from a woman in her forties in good health. Some clones in this sample may be carry-over from other donors' samples. CDR3s leave out the opening cysteine and the closing phenylalanine or tryptophan. D genes are given only for firm matches.

d_call	v_call	j_call	cdr3_aa
NA	TRBV4-3	TRBJ1-6	ASSQLRMDRSSYNSPLH
TRBD2	TRBV2	TRBJ2-7	ASRAGASYEQY
NA	TRBV6-1	TRBJ1-2	ASSLEPNYGYT
NA	TRBV9	TRBJ1-5	ASSPRGAVNQPQH
NA	TRBV7-8	TRBJ1-3	ASSLERVLGNTIY
NA	TRBV30	TRBJ1-4	AWSVWQTATNEKLF
TRBD1	TRBV5-1	TRBJ2-1	ASSGGQGAYNEQF
TRBD2	TRBV5-1	TRBJ2-5	ASTASGVQETQY
NA	TRBV19	TRBJ2-2	ASSPLTRAGELF
NA	TRBV6-1	TRBJ2-6	ASTPGGANVLT
NA	TRBV30	TRBJ2-1	AWSAQGGGF
TRBD1	TRBV29-1	TRBJ2-7	SATRGQRYEQY
NA	TRBV29-1	TRBJ2-7	SVDRTPSYEQY
NA	TRBV10-3	TRBJ2-3	AISEKAMRTDTQY
TRBD2	TRBV5-4	TRBJ2-1	ASSLFSGRTRNEQF
NA	TRBV2	TRBJ1-2	ASSLSPGPNYGYT
NA	TRBV4-1	TRBJ2-7	ASSQGYSLLFSYEQY
NA	TRBV6-1	TRBJ2-7	ASSPGSTIYEQY
NA	TRBV18	TRBJ1-1	ASSPNRAVNTEAF
NA	TRBV21-1	TRBJ1-2	ARGSGYT
NA	TRBV4-3	TRBJ1-1	ASSQGAGGNTEAF
TRBD2	TRBV27	TRBJ2-5	ASSLAGGARRTQY
TRBD1	TRBV6-1	TRBJ2-1	ASRTGAISYNEQF
TRBD2	TRBV5-4	TRBJ2-1	ASSLQVAGFNEQF
TRBD1	TRBV7-9	TRBJ2-7	ASSLGLGTGNEQY
TRBD2	TRBV7-9	TRBJ2-3	ASSPTSGTDTQY
NA	TRBV7-2	TRBJ2-7	ATGVLSYEQY
TRBD2	TRBV10-3	TRBJ2-2	AISGEGTYTGELF
NA	TRBV28	TRBJ2-2	ASSEGQNTGELF
TRBD2	TRBV18	TRBJ2-7	ASSLTSGRTADEQY
NA	TRBV19	TRBJ1-3	ASTPGQVSGNTIY
TRBD2	TRBV7-2	TRBJ2-7	ASSLTSGSSYEQY
TRBD2	TRBV4-2	TRBJ2-5	ASSQDLAGEQETQY
NA	TRBV9	TRBJ1-1	ASSVASHTEAF
NA	TRBV7-9	TRBJ1-2	ASSLSLQENYGYT
TRBD1	TRBV25-1	TRBJ1-2	ASSDEGQGEVYGYT
TRBD1	TRBV5-4	TRBJ1-3	ASSPDRGGLGNTIY
NA	TRBV19	TRBJ2-7	ASSIDPASYEQY
NA	TRBV5-8	TRBJ2-5	ASRATGGETQY
NA	TRBV5-2	TRBJ2-7	ASSQRLTGITYEQY
NA	TRBV7-9	TRBJ2-1	ASSHPTGHNEQF
NA	TRBV10-3	TRBJ2-1	AISELPNNEQF
NA	TRBV13	TRBJ2-1	ASSLKLTSYNEQF
NA	TRBV5-1	TRBJ2-1	ASSLGTSKSYNEQF
TRBD1	TRBV6-4	TRBJ1-2	ASSAGTGYGYT
NA	TRBV7-3	TRBJ2-1	ASSPGQFNEQF